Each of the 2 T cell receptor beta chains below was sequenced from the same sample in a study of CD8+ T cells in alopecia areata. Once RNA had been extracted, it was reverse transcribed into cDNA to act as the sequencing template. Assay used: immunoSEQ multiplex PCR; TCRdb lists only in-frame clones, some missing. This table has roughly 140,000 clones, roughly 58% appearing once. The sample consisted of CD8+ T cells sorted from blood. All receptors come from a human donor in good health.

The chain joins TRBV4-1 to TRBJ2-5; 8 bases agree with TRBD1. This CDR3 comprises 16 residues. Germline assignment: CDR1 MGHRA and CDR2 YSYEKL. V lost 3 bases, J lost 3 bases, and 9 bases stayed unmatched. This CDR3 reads CASSHPELTGEETQYF. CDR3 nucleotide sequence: TGCGCCAGCAGCCACCCGGAACTGACAGGGGAAGAGACCCAGTACTTC.

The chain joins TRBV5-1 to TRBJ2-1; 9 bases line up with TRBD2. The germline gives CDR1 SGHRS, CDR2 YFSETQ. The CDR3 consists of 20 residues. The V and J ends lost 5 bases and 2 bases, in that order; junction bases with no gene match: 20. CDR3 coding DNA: TGCGCCAGCAGTGGGGGGATCGGTCTAGCGGGAATATCAGCCTACAATGAGCAGTTCTTC. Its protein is CASSGGIGLAGISAYNEQFF. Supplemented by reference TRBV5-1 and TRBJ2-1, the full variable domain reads KAGVTQTPRYLIKTRGQQVTLSCSPISGHRSVSWYQQTPGQGLQFLFEYFSETQRNKGNFPGRFSGRQFSNSRSEMNVSTLELGDSALYLCASSGGIGLAGISAYNEQFFGPGTRLTVL.